One sample yielded the 11 T cell receptor beta chains listed below, sequenced in a study of cytomegalovirus exposure and HLA in healthy donors. 60 Vbeta and 13 Jbeta primers were used in PCR. Only in-frame clones appear in the TCRdb table, and some are missing; sequencing was by immunoSEQ multiplex PCR. The sample holds under 150,000 clones, around 75% seen once. The sample taken for sequencing was PBMCs. These TCRs come from a woman between 50 and 59 years old in good health and CMV-seropositive.

The chain combines TRBV4-2 with TRBJ1-3; a weak D match, TRBD1 (6 bases). Trimming cost V 1 base and J 7 bases, with 17 bases left between them. CDR1 is LGHNA, CDR2 YNFKEQ, per germline. This CDR3 spans 16 amino acids. The CDR3, as DNA: TGTGCCAGCAGCCAAGTGGGGGGGCCGAATGGGAACACCATATATTTT. Its protein is CASSQVGGPNGNTIYF.

V usage is TRBV29-1 and J usage is TRBJ2-5, with 8 bases identical to TRBD1. In germline, CDR1 is SQVTM, CDR2 ANQGSEA. V lost 7 bases, J lost 5 bases, and 6 bases stayed unmatched. This CDR3 has 12 amino acids. Here the CDR3 DNA reads TGCAGCGCTGGGACAGGCAGGGAGACCCAGTACTTC. Translating gives CSAGTGRETQYF. The full variable domain, rest sourced from reference TRBV29-1 and TRBJ2-5, is SAVISQKPSRDICQRGTSLTIQCQVDSQVTMMFWYRQQPGQSLTLIATANQGSEATYESGFVIDKFPISRPNLTFSTLTVSNMSPEDSSIYLCSAGTGRETQYFGPGTRLLVL.

V is TRBV11-2 and J is TRBJ2-1, with TRBD2 matching over 7 bases. V shed 3 bases, J shed 5 bases, and the junction held 16 bases outside the gene matches. The CDR3 is 18 amino acids. Germline V gene lookup returns CDR1 SGHAT and CDR2 FQNNGV. The CDR3 bases are TGTGCCAGCAGCTTGCTCCCCTGGATACAGCGGGGCGACAATGAGCAGTTCTTC. It translates to CASSLLPWIQRGDNEQFF. Combining the CDR3 with reference TRBV11-2 and TRBJ2-1 gives the whole variable domain EAGVAQSPRYKIIEKRQSVAFWCNPISGHATLYWYQQILGQGPKLLIQFQNNGVVDDSQLPKDRFSAERLKGVDSTLKIQPAKLEDSAVYLCASSLLPWIQRGDNEQFFGPGTRLTVL.

J is TRBJ1-2 and V is TRBV29-1; 10 bases map to TRBD1. Germline assignment: CDR1 SQVTM and CDR2 ANQGSEA. The CDR3 is 12 amino acids. The trim removed 8 bases at V and 3 bases at J, leaving 3 bases unmatched. Here the CDR3 DNA reads TGCAGCTTGACAGGGGGCGACTATGGCTACACCTTC. It translates to CSLTGGDYGYTF.

J is TRBJ2-7 and V is TRBV7-8; D gene unclear. The CDR3 is made up of 12 amino acids. V shed 4 bases and J shed 3 bases, with 7 bases lying between them. Germline V gene sequence: CDR1 SGHVS, CDR2 FQNEAQ. The CDR3 region is CASSSGFYEQYF. The CDR3 nucleotides read TGTGCCAGCAGCTCCGGGTTCTACGAGCAGTACTTC.

The CDR3 bases are TGTGCCAGCAGCCCCGGCCAGGGGGCCTACGAGCAGTACTTC. This codes for CASSPGQGAYEQYF. The J gene is TRBJ2-7, the V gene TRBV13; 7 bases line up with TRBD1. Germline assignment: CDR1 PRHDT and CDR2 FYEKMQ (reference sequence). The V and J ends lost 5 bases and 2 bases, in that order; junction bases with no gene match: 6. CDR3 length: 14 amino acids.

The chain recombines TRBV30 with TRBJ1-1, with D perhaps matching TRBD1 (5 bases). The germline gives CDR1 GTSNPN, CDR2 SVGIG (reference sequence). The CDR3 is made up of 18 amino acids. V was trimmed by 3 bases and J by 5 bases, leaving 28 bases between them. The chain's CDR3 is CAWRPPGGRVEIWTEAFF. The CDR3 coding sequence is TGTGCCTGGAGGCCCCCGGGTGGCAGGGTGGAGATTTGGACTGAAGCTTTCTTT.

The CDR3 DNA sequence: TGCGCCAGCAGCTTGAAAGCGTCGGGGGGGGGAGCTGGGGCCAACGTCCTGACTTTC. Amino acid sequence: CASSLKASGGGAGANVLTF. The chain has TRBV5-1 and TRBJ2-6; 8 positions match TRBD2. After removal of 1 base from V and 2 bases from J, the junction contained 11 bases not matched to a gene. This CDR3 region has 19 residues. CDR1 is SGHRS and CDR2 is YFSETQ in the germline V gene.

In this sample, this clone turned up a few times. The chain joins TRBV7-9 to TRBJ1-2, with 7 bases identical to TRBD1. Looked up from germline, CDR1 is SEHNR and CDR2 is FQNEAQ (reference sequence). After removal of 10 bases from V and 5 bases from J, the junction contained 13 bases not matched to a gene. CDR3 size: 14 residues. CDR3 coding DNA: TGTGCCATCCCGAGAGAACAGGGGCAGTATGGCTACACCTTC. This codes for CAIPREQGQYGYTF.

This chain uses TRBV29-1 with TRBJ2-3; 8 nucleotides line up with TRBD2. V trimming: 4 bases; J trimming: 2 bases; junction bases outside the gene matches: 8. Germline V gene data show CDR1 as SQVTM and CDR2 as ANQGSEA. This CDR3 comprises 15 residues. CDR3 in DNA: TGCAGCGTTGGGTACAGCGGGAGTATCACAGATACGCAGTATTTT. This sequence encodes CSVGYSGSITDTQYF.

V is TRBV7-8 and J is TRBJ1-2; TRBD1 aligns across 8 bases. Germline V CDR1 and CDR2: SGHVS, FQNEAQ. This CDR3 region has 13 residues. The ends lost 5 bases at V and 4 bases at J; junction bases unmatched: 3. This CDR3 is CASSSDRGYGYTF. CDR3 in DNA: TGTGCCAGCAGCAGCGACAGGGGCTATGGCTACACCTTC.